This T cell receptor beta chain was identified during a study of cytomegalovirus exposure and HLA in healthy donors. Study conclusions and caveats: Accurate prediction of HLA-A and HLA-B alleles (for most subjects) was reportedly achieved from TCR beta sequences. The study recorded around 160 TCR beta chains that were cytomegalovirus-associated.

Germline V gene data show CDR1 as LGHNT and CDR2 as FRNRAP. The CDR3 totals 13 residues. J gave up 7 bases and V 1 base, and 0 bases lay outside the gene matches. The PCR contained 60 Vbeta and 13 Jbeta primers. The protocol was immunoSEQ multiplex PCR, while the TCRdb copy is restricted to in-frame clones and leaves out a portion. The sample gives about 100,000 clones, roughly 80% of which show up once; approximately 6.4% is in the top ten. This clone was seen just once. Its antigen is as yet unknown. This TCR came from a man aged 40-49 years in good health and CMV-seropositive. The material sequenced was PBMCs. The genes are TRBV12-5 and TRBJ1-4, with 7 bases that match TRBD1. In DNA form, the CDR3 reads TGTGCTAGTGGTTTGGGGGACAGTGAAAAACTGTTTTTT. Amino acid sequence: CASGLGDSEKLFF.